The 23 T cell receptor beta chains presented below share a single source sample, sequenced in a study of cytomegalovirus exposure and HLA in healthy donors. With 60 Vbeta and 13 Jbeta primers, the PCR was carried out. Generated by immunoSEQ multiplex PCR, the TCRdb table keeps only in-frame clones and is missing some. The table records 150,000 to 200,000 clones, 75% to 80% of them present only once. Sequencing was performed on PBMCs. These receptors were collected from a woman aged 40 to 50 in good health and CMV-seropositive.

The chain is built from TRBV6-5 and TRBJ1-1; D possibly corresponds to TRBD1 (5 bases). Trimming took off 4 bases at V and 4 bases at J, with 16 bases between the two ends. CDR3 length: 15 residues. The V gene's germline CDR1 is MNHEY and CDR2 SVGAGI. CDR3 sequence reads: CASSLSRVLSTEAFF. DNA of the CDR3: TGTGCCAGCAGTTTATCCAGGGTTTTGAGCACTGAAGCTTTCTTT.

The J gene is TRBJ1-2, the V gene TRBV7-9; a possible D gene is TRBD1 (5 bases). Trimming shortened V by 1 base and J by 7 bases, and 13 bases separated the two germline ends. The length of the CDR3 is 14 residues. Germline values: CDR1 SEHNR, CDR2 FQNEAQ (reference sequence). The CDR3, as DNA: TGTGCCAGCAGCTTAGAAACCGGGGGAGGTGGCTACACCTTC. Translating it yields CASSLETGGGGYTF.

This rearrangement joins TRBV4-3 to TRBJ1-2; 7 bases match TRBD1. CDR3 length equals 17 residues. V gave up 0 bases and J gave up 1 base; unmatched junction bases: 8. Germline V CDR1 and CDR2: LGHNA, YSLEER. This CDR3 reads CASSQDPGTEVNYGYTF. The CDR3 DNA reads TGCGCCAGCAGCCAAGATCCTGGGACAGAAGTTAACTATGGCTACACCTTC.

This sequence joins TRBV19 and TRBJ1-1; a weak D match, TRBD1 (6 bases). Germline V lookup: CDR1 LNHDA, CDR2 SQIVND (reference sequence). The CDR3 is 13 amino acids. V was cut by 5 bases and J by 8 bases, with 15 bases left in between. The chain's CDR3 is CASSPDRLLEAFF. In DNA form, the CDR3 reads TGTGCCAGTAGTCCAGACAGGCTATTAGAAGCTTTCTTT.

The gene calls are TRBV30 and TRBJ2-5; 7 positions agree with TRBD1. This CDR3 comprises 12 residues. CDR1 is GTSNPN and CDR2 is SVGIG in the germline V gene (reference sequence). V dropped 0 bases and J dropped 5; count of bases not matched to a gene: 0. The CDR3 sequence is CAWSVQGETQYF. DNA of the CDR3: TGTGCCTGGAGTGTACAGGGGGAGACCCAGTACTTC.

This chain joins TRBV4-3 and TRBJ2-1, with D hard to call. The germline V gene has CDR1 LGHNA and CDR2 YSLEER. The ends were cut back, 0 bases at V and 2 bases at J, with 14 bases in the middle. CDR3 size: 17 residues. The CDR3 bases are TGCGCCAGCAGCCAAGAGCTAGAAACCCCCCCCTACAATGAGCAGTTCTTC. Protein sequence: CASSQELETPPYNEQFF.

The rearrangement joins TRBV12-5 to TRBJ2-2; D is perhaps TRBD2 (5 bases). Trimming stripped 1 base from V and 5 bases from J, with 11 bases between. There are 15 residues in the CDR3. Germline V lookup: CDR1 LGHNT, CDR2 FRNRAP. CDR3 residues: CASGLGEPGTGELFF. CDR3 bases: TGTGCTAGTGGTTTGGGGGAGCCGGGGACCGGGGAGCTGTTTTTT.

This chain uses TRBV29-1 with TRBJ2-1; D ambiguous. The V gene's germline CDR1 is SQVTM and CDR2 ANQGSEA. V was shortened by 7 bases and J by 3 bases, with 10 bases between the two germline ends. This CDR3 comprises 12 residues. CDR3 sequence: CSGATYYNEQFF. In DNA form, the CDR3 reads TGCAGCGGAGCTACCTACTACAATGAGCAGTTCTTC.

This clone was counted a few times. This chain links TRBV27 with TRBJ2-1, with D perhaps matching TRBD2 (6 bases). Trimming shortened V by 2 bases and J by 15 bases, and 20 bases separated the two germline ends. Germline V gene lookup returns CDR1 MNHEY and CDR2 SMNVEV (reference sequence). The CDR3 runs 14 residues. The CDR3 coding sequence is TGTGCCAGCAGTTTAGAATGGGGGGATCAGGATCCGTTCTTC. Translated: CASSLEWGDQDPFF.

The chain couples TRBV14 to TRBJ1-1; D not certain. Deletions cut 3 bases from V and 0 bases from J, with 8 bases between. This CDR3 is built from 14 residues. Germline V gene lookup returns CDR1 SGHDN and CDR2 FVKESK. The CDR3 sequence: CASSQGRMNTEAFF. DNA of the CDR3: TGTGCCAGCAGCCAGGGCAGGATGAACACTGAAGCTTTCTTT. Full variable domain (rest looked up from reference TRBV14 and TRBJ1-1): EAGVTQFPSHSVIEKGQTVTLRCDPISGHDNLYWYRRVMGKEIKFLLHFVKESKQDESGMPNNRFLAERTGGTYSTLKVQPAELEDSGVYFCASSQGRMNTEAFFGQGTRLTVV.

In DNA, the CDR3 is TGTGCCTGGAAAGGGGTAGGCTATGGCTACACCTTC. This gives the protein CAWKGVGYGYTF. The rearrangement links TRBV30 to TRBJ1-2; D is possibly TRBD1 (5 bases). Germline V lookup: CDR1 GTSNPN, CDR2 SVGIG (reference sequence). Trimming left V 4 bases short and J 4 bases short, with 10 bases between. The length of the CDR3 is 12 residues. The full variable domain, rest sourced from reference TRBV30 and TRBJ1-2, is SQTIHQWPATLVQPVGSPLSLECTVEGTSNPNLYWYRQAAGRGLQLLFYSVGIGQISSEVPQNLSASRPQDRQFILSSKKLLLSDSGFYLCAWKGVGYGYTFGSGTRLTVV.

The chain employs TRBV11-2 and TRBJ1-2; 7 bases are shared with TRBD1. The J segment lost 10 bases and the V segment lost 2 bases, leaving 16 bases of the junction unmatched. Germline values: CDR1 SGHAT, CDR2 FQNNGV. The CDR3 has 16 residues. The CDR3 is CASSLIDRAGSSNYTF. The CDR3 bases are TGTGCCAGCAGCTTAATAGACAGGGCCGGGTCTTCAAACTACACCTTC.

The chain combines TRBV6-5 with TRBJ1-3; D may be TRBD1 (5 bases). Trimming left V 0 bases short and J 4 bases short, with 13 bases between. The CDR3 is made up of 16 amino acids. Germline V lookup: CDR1 MNHEY, CDR2 SVGAGI. CDR3 DNA sequence: TGTGCCAGCAGTTACTCAGGTCGGGGGTCCGGAAACACCATATATTTT. Its translation: CASSYSGRGSGNTIYF.

The V and J genes are TRBV30 and TRBJ2-5; TRBD2 is a possible D gene (5 bases). The V gene's germline CDR1 is GTSNPN and CDR2 SVGIG (reference sequence). The CDR3 has 13 amino acids. V was clipped by 5 bases and J by 0 bases, with 10 bases between them. The CDR3 DNA is TGTGCCTGGTTCCCCGGGAACCAAGAGACCCAGTACTTC. The encoded protein is CAWFPGNQETQYF.

The genes are TRBV7-2 and TRBJ2-2; D gene unclear. The CDR3 consists of 13 residues. The V and J ends lost 7 bases and 6 bases respectively, with 12 bases between them. Germline CDR1 SGHTA, CDR2 FQGNSA. In DNA, the CDR3 is TGTGCCAGCACCTCGTCGGTCCCCGGGGAGCTGTTTTTT. It translates to CASTSSVPGELFF.

This clone was recorded once. The chain employs TRBV19 and TRBJ1-5; unclear D gene. The CDR3 has 13 residues. V shed 5 bases and J shed 4 bases, with 9 bases lying between them. The germline V gene encodes CDR1 LNHDA and CDR2 SQIVND (reference sequence). CDR3 sequence (DNA): TGTGCCAGTAGTCCCGGGGTTAATCAGCCCCAGCATTTT. The encoded protein is CASSPGVNQPQHF.

This clone occurred a few times. This chain joins TRBV18 and TRBJ2-7; D is unclear. V lost 0 bases, J lost 2 bases, and 8 bases lay in between. CDR1 is KGHSH, CDR2 LQKENI, per germline. This CDR3 is 14 amino acids long. The CDR3 nucleotides read TGTGCCAGCTCACCACCGCAGCGTACCTACGAGCAGTACTTC. As protein: CASSPPQRTYEQYF.

The chain recombines TRBV29-1 with TRBJ1-1; 8 nucleotides align to TRBD1. Per germline, CDR1 SQVTM and CDR2 ANQGSEA. CDR3 length equals 17 residues. V shed 7 bases and J 6 bases; nucleotides not matched to a gene: 22. CDR3 nucleotides: TGCAGCGCCCGCACCGGCCAGGAGGGCAGGGGGCTTCCTGAAGCTTTCTTT. Protein sequence: CSARTGQEGRGLPEAFF.

The rearrangement joins TRBV7-2 to TRBJ1-1; a weak D match, TRBD1 (6 bases). This CDR3 is 14 amino acids long. Trimming stripped 3 bases from V and 11 bases from J, with 19 bases between. Germline assignment: CDR1 SGHTA and CDR2 FQGNSA. The CDR3 is CASSFSLGAYEAFF. Here the CDR3 DNA reads TGTGCCAGCAGCTTTTCATTGGGGGCCTATGAGGCTTTCTTT.

The chain recombines TRBV5-1 with TRBJ2-7; D may be TRBD1 (7 bases). CDR3 length: 16 residues. Germline V gives CDR1 SGHRS, CDR2 YFSETQ. Trimming took 4 bases from V and 4 from J, leaving 21 bases between them. Here the CDR3 reads CASSQPHRGTEYEQYF. Here the CDR3 DNA reads TGCGCCAGCAGCCAACCCCATCGCGGGACAGAATACGAGCAGTACTTC.

Turning to this clone: Additional DNA sequences in this sample encode the identical CDR3. CDR3 DNA: TGCGCCAGCAGCCAAGTTAGCGGGGGGGCGAATGAGCAGTTCTTC. It yields the protein CASSQVSGGANEQFF. The chain combines TRBV4-3 with TRBJ2-1; TRBD2 aligns across 11 bases. Germline V gives CDR1 LGHNA, CDR2 YSLEER. After removal of 1 base from V and 7 bases from J, the junction contained 3 bases not matched to a gene. The CDR3 has 15 amino acids.

This chain joins TRBV4-1 and TRBJ1-1; no firm D call. There are 13 residues in the CDR3. V was shortened by 4 bases and J by 4 bases, with 10 bases between the two germline ends. The germline CDR1 and CDR2 sequences are MGHRA and YSYEKL. CDR3 protein: CASSLSRGTEAFF. The CDR3, as DNA: TGCGCCAGCAGCCTCTCGCGAGGCACTGAAGCTTTCTTT.

Comments on this clone: At one boundary the junction diverges from the germline segment, which might be a read error. The chain uses TRBV18 and TRBJ2-3; 11 nucleotides agree with TRBD2. CDR1 and CDR2 (germline): KGHSH, LQKENI. The CDR3 runs to 15 residues. The CDR3 loop is CASSRGLADTDAQYF. The CDR3 region has the DNA TGTGCCAGCTCACGGGGACTAGCGGACACAGATGCGCAGTATTTT.